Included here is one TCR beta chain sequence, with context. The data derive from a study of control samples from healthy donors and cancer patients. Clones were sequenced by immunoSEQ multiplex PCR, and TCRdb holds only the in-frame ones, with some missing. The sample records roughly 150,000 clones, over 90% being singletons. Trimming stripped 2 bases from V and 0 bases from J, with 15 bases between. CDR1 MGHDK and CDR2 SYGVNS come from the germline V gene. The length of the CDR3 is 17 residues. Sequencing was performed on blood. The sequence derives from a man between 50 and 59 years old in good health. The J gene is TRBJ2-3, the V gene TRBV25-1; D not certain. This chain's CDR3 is CASSEGYLPPSTDTQYF. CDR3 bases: TGTGCCAGCAGTGAAGGGTATTTGCCCCCAAGCACAGATACGCAGTATTTT.